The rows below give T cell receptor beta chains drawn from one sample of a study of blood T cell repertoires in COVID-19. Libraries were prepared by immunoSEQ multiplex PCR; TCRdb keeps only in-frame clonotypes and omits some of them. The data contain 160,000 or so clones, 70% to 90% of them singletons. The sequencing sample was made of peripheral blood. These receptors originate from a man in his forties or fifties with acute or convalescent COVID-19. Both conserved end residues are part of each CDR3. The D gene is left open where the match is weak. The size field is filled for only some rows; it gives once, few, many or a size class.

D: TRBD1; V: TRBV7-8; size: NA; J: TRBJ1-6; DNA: TGTGCCAGCAGCTTAGATACGGACAGGGAGAATTCACCCCTCCACTTT; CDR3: CASSLDTDRENSPLHF
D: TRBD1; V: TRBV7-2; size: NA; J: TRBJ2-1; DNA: TGTGCCAGCAGCGCCCCCGGGACAGGGGTTGTTGAGCAGTTCTTC; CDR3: CASSAPGTGVVEQFF
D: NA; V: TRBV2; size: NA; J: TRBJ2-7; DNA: TGTGCCAGCAGTGAAGAAGGGAGTCCCTACGAGCAGTACTTC; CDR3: CASSEEGSPYEQYF
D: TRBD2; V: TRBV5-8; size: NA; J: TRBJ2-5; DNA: TGTGCCAGCAGCTTCGGGACTAGCGGGGGGGCGAGGGAGACCCAGTACTTC; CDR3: CASSFGTSGGARETQYF
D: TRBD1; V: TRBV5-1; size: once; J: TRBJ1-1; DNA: TGCGCCAGCAGCCGGGACAGGGCCTACACTGAAGCTTTCTTT; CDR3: CASSRDRAYTEAFF
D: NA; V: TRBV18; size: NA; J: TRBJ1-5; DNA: TGTGCCAGCTCACCACAGGGGAATCGAAATCAGCCCCAGCATTTT; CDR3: CASSPQGNRNQPQHF
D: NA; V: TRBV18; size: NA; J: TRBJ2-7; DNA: TGTGCCAGCTCACCTTGGGGCGTAGGAAGGTACGAGCAGTACTTC; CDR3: CASSPWGVGRYEQYF
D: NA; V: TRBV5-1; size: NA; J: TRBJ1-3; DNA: TGCGCCAGCAGCTTGGCGGGCTCTGGAAACACCATATATTTT; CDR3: CASSLAGSGNTIYF
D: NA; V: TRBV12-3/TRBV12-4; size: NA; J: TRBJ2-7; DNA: TGTGCCAGCAGCAATCTGTGGCCCTACGAGCAGTACTTC; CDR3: CASSNLWPYEQYF
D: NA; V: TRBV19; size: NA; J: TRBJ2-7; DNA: TGTGCCAGTAGTAACTCCCCGCGTGGCGAGCAGTACTTC; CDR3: CASSNSPRGEQYF
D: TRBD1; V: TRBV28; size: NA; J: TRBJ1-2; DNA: TGTGCCAGCAAAGGGACAGACTATGGCTACACCTTC; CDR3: CASKGTDYGYTF
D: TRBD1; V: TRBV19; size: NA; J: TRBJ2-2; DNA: TGTGCCAGTAGTCCGTGGGGACAGGGGATATCCGGGGAGCTGTTTTTT; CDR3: CASSPWGQGISGELFF
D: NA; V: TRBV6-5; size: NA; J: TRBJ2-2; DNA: TGTGCCAGCAGTCGAACGGCGGAGAACACCGGGGAGCTGTTTTTT; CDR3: CASSRTAENTGELFF
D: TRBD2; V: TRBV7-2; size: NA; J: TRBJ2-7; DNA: TGTGCCAGCAGCTTAGTGTTCGGCGGGGGGGGAGAGCAGTACTTC; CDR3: CASSLVFGGGGEQYF
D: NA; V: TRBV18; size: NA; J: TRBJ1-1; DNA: TGTGCCAGCTCACACTCGGGGGATGTAGGCACTGAAGCTTTCTTT; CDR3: CASSHSGDVGTEAFF
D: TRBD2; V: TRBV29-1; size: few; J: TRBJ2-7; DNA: TGCAGCGCCCGGGGGGAGACGGGCGAGCAGTACTTC; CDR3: CSARGETGEQYF
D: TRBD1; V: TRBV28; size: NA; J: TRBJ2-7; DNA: TGTGCCAGCAGTTTGCACTCGGACAGGGACTACGAGCAGTACTTC; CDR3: CASSLHSDRDYEQYF
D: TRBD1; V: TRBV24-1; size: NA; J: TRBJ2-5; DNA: TGTGCCACCAGTGATATCCAGGGGGCCCAAGAGACCCAGTACTTC; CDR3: CATSDIQGAQETQYF
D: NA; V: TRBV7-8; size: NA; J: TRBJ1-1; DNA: TGTGCCAGCAGCTTAGTTCCCGGCACAGGCCGGGAAGCTTTCTTT; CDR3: CASSLVPGTGREAFF
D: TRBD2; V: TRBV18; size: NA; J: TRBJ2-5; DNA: TGTGCCAGCTCACCCTACGGGGGGGCCCAAGAGACCCAGTACTTC; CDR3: CASSPYGGAQETQYF